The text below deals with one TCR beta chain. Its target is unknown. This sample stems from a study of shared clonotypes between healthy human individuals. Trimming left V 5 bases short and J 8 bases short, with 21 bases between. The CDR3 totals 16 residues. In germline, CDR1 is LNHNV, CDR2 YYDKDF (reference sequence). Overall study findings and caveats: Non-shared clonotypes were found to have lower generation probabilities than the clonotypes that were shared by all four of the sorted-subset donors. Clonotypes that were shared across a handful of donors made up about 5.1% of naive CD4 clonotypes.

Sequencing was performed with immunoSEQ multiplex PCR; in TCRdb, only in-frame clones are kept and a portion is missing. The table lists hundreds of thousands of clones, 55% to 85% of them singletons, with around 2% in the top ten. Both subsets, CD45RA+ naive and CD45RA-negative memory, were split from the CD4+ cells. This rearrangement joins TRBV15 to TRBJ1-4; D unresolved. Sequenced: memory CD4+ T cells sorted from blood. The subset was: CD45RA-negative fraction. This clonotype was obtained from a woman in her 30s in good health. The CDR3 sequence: CATSPPHGRNREKLFF. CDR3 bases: TGTGCCACCAGCCCCCCCCATGGGAGAAATCGAGAAAAACTGTTTTTT.